This is a list of T cell receptor beta chains from one sample in a study of regulatory T cells in long-lasting Graves disease. Each CDR3 protein is one row after TCRdb ran MiXCR on the multiplex PCR reads. The table records about 440,000 distinct CDR3 sequences, approximately 15% of them present only once. The same sample was also studied in work on T cells in Graves' hyperthyroidism and ophthalmopathy.

Specimen: peripheral blood mononuclear cells (PBMCs), collected at new diagnosis, from a patient treated with antithyroid drugs. All receptors derive from a woman under 40 with Graves disease. Each CDR3 is given with its conserved first and last residue. The D gene is left open where the match is weak. The size entry is marked missing in some rows and otherwise reads once, few, many or a size class.

J,D,size,V,CDR3,DNA
TRBJ1-4,-,few,TRBV12-3/TRBV12-4,CASSAPGSPNEKLFF,TGTGCCAGCAGTGCTCCCGGGAGCCCTAATGAAAAACTGTTTTTT
TRBJ1-5,-,many,TRBV5-1,CASSLVTGEPQHF,TGCGCCAGCAGCTTGGTTACGGGGGAGCCCCAGCATTTT
TRBJ2-5,-,many,TRBV20-1,CSASPRLGETQYF,TGCAGTGCCTCTCCTAGGCTGGGGGAGACCCAGTACTTC
TRBJ2-2,TRBD2,-,TRBV5-1,CASSLDLAGVTGELFF,TGCGCCAGCAGCTTGGATCTAGCGGGGGTGACCGGGGAGCTGTTTTTT
TRBJ2-7,-,few,TRBV24-1,CATSDFRTAPLNEQYF,TGTGCCACCAGTGATTTTCGGACGGCACCCCTCAACGAGCAGTACTTC
TRBJ2-2,TRBD1,few,TRBV24-1,CATSGTGLTGELFF,TGTGCCACAAGCGGGACAGGGCTCACCGGGGAGCTGTTTTTT
TRBJ2-3,TRBD2,many,TRBV3-1,CASSQGAGVARGDTQYF,TGTGCCAGCAGCCAAGGAGCGGGGGTGGCACGGGGGGATACGCAGTATTTT
TRBJ1-1,-,many,TRBV4-1,CASSQGEGSTEAFF,TGCGCCAGCAGCCAAGGGGAGGGGAGCACTGAAGCTTTCTTT
TRBJ2-2,TRBD2,-,TRBV6-1,CASKGLAGVGGTGELFF,TGTGCCAGCAAGGGACTAGCGGGAGTTGGGGGCACCGGGGAGCTGTTTTTT
TRBJ1-1,-,many,TRBV18,CVSSRSGPVMNTEAFF,TGTGTCAGCTCACGATCTGGGCCGGTTATGAACACTGAAGCTTTCTTT
TRBJ2-7,-,-,TRBV29-1,CSVRTGDAWEQYF,TGCAGCGTCCGTACAGGCGATGCCTGGGAGCAGTACTTC
TRBJ2-6,-,-,TRBV5-1,CASSLEFLGGAGANVLTF,TGCGCCAGCAGCTTGGAGTTTTTGGGGGGCGCTGGGGCCAACGTCCTGACTTTC
TRBJ1-5,-,many,TRBV30,CAWSDGGNQPQHF,TGTGCCTGGAGTGACGGGGGCAATCAGCCCCAGCATTTT
TRBJ1-6,-,many,TRBV27,CASTWGLNSPLHF,TGTGCCAGCACTTGGGGGCTAAATTCACCCCTCCACTTT
TRBJ2-2,-,few,TRBV24-1,CATSGTDKTGELFF,TGTGCCACCTCGGGTACGGACAAGACCGGGGAGCTGTTTTTT
TRBJ2-7,TRBD1,few,TRBV4-1,CASSHTDRVYEQYF,TGCGCCAGCAGCCATACCGACAGGGTCTACGAGCAGTACTTC
TRBJ1-1,-,many,TRBV20-1,CSARLRGTPNTEAFF,TGCAGTGCTAGACTACGCGGGACACCGAACACTGAAGCTTTCTTT
TRBJ2-1,TRBD2,many,TRBV11-2,CASSSYGAGGSYNEQFF,TGTGCCAGCAGCTCATACGGGGCGGGGGGCTCCTACAATGAGCAGTTCTTC
TRBJ2-5,TRBD1,few,TRBV7-7,CASSRTGSEETQYF,TGTGCTAGCAGCCGGACAGGGAGTGAGGAGACCCAGTACTTC
TRBJ1-1,-,many,TRBV2,CASSETAGRNTEAFF,TGTGCCAGCAGTGAGACTGCCGGTAGGAACACTGAAGCTTTCTTT
TRBJ2-1,-,many,TRBV2,CASLEGNEQFF,TGTGCCAGCCTTGAGGGCAATGAGCAGTTCTTC
TRBJ1-2,-,many,TRBV18,CASSPSRDYGYTF,TGTGCCAGCTCACCGTCCAGGGACTATGGCTACACCTTC
TRBJ1-4,-,-,TRBV30,CAWMGGEKLFF,TGTGCCTGGATGGGTGGTGAAAAACTGTTTTTT